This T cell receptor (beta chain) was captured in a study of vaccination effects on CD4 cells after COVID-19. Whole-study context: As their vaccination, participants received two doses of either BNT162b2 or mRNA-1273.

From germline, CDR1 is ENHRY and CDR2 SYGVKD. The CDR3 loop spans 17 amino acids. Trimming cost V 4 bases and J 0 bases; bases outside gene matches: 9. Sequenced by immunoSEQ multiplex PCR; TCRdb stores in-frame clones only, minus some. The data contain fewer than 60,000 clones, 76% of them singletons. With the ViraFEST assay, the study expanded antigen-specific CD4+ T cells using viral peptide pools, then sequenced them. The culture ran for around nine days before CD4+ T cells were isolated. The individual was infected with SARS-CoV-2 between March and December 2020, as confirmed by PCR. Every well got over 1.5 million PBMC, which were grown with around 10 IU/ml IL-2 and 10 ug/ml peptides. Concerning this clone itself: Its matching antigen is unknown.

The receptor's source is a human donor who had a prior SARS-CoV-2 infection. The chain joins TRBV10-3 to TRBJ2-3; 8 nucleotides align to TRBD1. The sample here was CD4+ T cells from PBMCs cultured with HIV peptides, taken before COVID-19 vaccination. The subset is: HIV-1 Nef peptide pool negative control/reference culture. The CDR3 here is CAISGTQGAGSTDTQYF. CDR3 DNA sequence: TGTGCCATCAGTGGAACTCAGGGGGCGGGGAGCACAGATACGCAGTATTTT.